This is a list of T cell receptor beta chains from one sample in a study of graft-versus-host responses after intestinal transplantation. Antigens for these TCRs are unknown. TCRdb's copy holds only in-frame clones and misses some; the assay was immunoSEQ multiplex PCR. The repertoire holds about 90,000 clones, with 80% to 95% as singletons. The starting material was unstimulated CD8+ T cells sorted from spleen or lymph node cells, obtained before transplant. These receptors were taken from a human donor who was the organ donor for an intestinal transplant. Both conserved end residues are part of each CDR3. The order of the fields is clone size, V gene, J gene, D gene, CDR3 protein, CDR3 DNA. The D gene is left open where the match is weak. Some rows have no size entry. The others give once, few or many, or a class for an expanded clone.

clone_size: .; v_call: TRBV27; j_call: TRBJ2-2; d_call: TRBD1; cdr3_aa: CASSSHRGAFTGELFF; cdr3_nt: TGTGCCAGCAGTTCCCACAGGGGGGCTTTCACCGGGGAGCTGTTTTTT
clone_size: .; v_call: TRBV10-3; j_call: TRBJ2-7; d_call: TRBD1; cdr3_aa: CAISEPSDRAYEQYF; cdr3_nt: TGTGCCATCAGTGAGCCATCTGACAGGGCCTACGAGCAGTACTTC
clone_size: .; v_call: TRBV5-1; j_call: TRBJ2-7; d_call: TRBD1; cdr3_aa: CASSSRIDRGLDYEQYF; cdr3_nt: TGCGCCAGCAGCTCTCGAATCGACAGGGGGCTTGACTACGAGCAGTACTTC
clone_size: .; v_call: TRBV5-1; j_call: TRBJ2-7; d_call: .; cdr3_aa: CASSPGGGPLYEQYF; cdr3_nt: TGCGCCAGCAGCCCCGGCGGAGGGCCCCTCTACGAGCAGTACTTC
clone_size: .; v_call: TRBV4-1; j_call: TRBJ2-3; d_call: .; cdr3_aa: CASSQATDTQYF; cdr3_nt: TGCGCCAGCAGCCAGGCTACAGATACGCAGTATTTT
clone_size: .; v_call: TRBV2; j_call: TRBJ2-7; d_call: TRBD2; cdr3_aa: CASRRLAGLHEQYF; cdr3_nt: TGTGCCAGCAGGAGACTAGCGGGACTACACGAGCAGTACTTC
clone_size: .; v_call: TRBV6-1; j_call: TRBJ2-7; d_call: TRBD1; cdr3_aa: CASKKTGASYEQYF; cdr3_nt: TGTGCCAGCAAAAAGACAGGGGCGTCCTACGAGCAGTACTTC
clone_size: .; v_call: TRBV4-2; j_call: TRBJ2-7; d_call: .; cdr3_aa: CASSQDRGPYEQYF; cdr3_nt: TGTGCCAGCAGCCAAGATCGCGGCCCATACGAGCAGTACTTC
clone_size: .; v_call: TRBV23-1; j_call: TRBJ2-1; d_call: .; cdr3_aa: CASSQSRQCSYNEQFF; cdr3_nt: TGCGCCAGCAGTCAATCTCGTCAGTGCTCCTACAATGAGCAGTTCTTC
clone_size: .; v_call: TRBV2; j_call: TRBJ1-1; d_call: TRBD1; cdr3_aa: CASGQGYHTEAFF; cdr3_nt: TGTGCCAGTGGACAGGGGTACCACACTGAAGCTTTCTTT
clone_size: .; v_call: TRBV28; j_call: TRBJ1-1; d_call: .; cdr3_aa: CASSLNWRSTEAFF; cdr3_nt: TGTGCCAGCAGTTTAAACTGGAGGAGCACTGAAGCTTTCTTT
clone_size: .; v_call: TRBV2; j_call: TRBJ1-2; d_call: .; cdr3_aa: CASSVRDWRGYTF; cdr3_nt: TGTGCCAGCAGTGTCCGGGACTGGAGAGGCTACACCTTC
clone_size: .; v_call: TRBV5-6; j_call: TRBJ2-7; d_call: TRBD2; cdr3_aa: CASSFWVGGRAYEQYF; cdr3_nt: TGTGCCAGCAGCTTCTGGGTGGGGGGGAGAGCCTACGAGCAGTACTTC
clone_size: .; v_call: TRBV27; j_call: TRBJ2-1; d_call: .; cdr3_aa: CASRVGGGIGANEQFF; cdr3_nt: TGTGCCAGCAGGGTGGGGGGGGGCATCGGGGCCAATGAGCAGTTCTTC
clone_size: .; v_call: TRBV7-9; j_call: TRBJ2-3; d_call: .; cdr3_aa: CASSPPTISTDTQYF; cdr3_nt: TGTGCCAGCAGCCCACCGACAATTAGCACAGATACGCAGTATTTT
clone_size: .; v_call: TRBV6-6; j_call: TRBJ2-7; d_call: .; cdr3_aa: CASSYERDARLEQYF; cdr3_nt: TGTGCCAGCAGTTACGAAAGAGATGCCCGCCTCGAGCAGTACTTC
clone_size: .; v_call: TRBV6-5; j_call: TRBJ2-3; d_call: TRBD1; cdr3_aa: CASSLTGGTDTQYF; cdr3_nt: TGTGCCAGCAGTTTGACAGGGGGGACAGATACGCAGTATTTT
clone_size: .; v_call: TRBV9; j_call: TRBJ2-2; d_call: TRBD2; cdr3_aa: CASSVARLAGGENTGELFF; cdr3_nt: TGTGCCAGCAGCGTAGCGAGGCTAGCGGGAGGGGAAAACACCGGGGAGCTGTTTTTT
clone_size: .; v_call: TRBV6-5; j_call: TRBJ2-7; d_call: TRBD2; cdr3_aa: CASSPGLDSYEQYF; cdr3_nt: TGTGCCAGCAGCCCGGGACTAGATAGCTACGAGCAGTACTTC
clone_size: .; v_call: TRBV4-3; j_call: TRBJ2-7; d_call: .; cdr3_aa: CASSQDGSLPYESEQYF; cdr3_nt: TGCGCCAGCAGCCAAGATGGTTCCCTCCCCTATGAATCAGAGCAGTACTTC
clone_size: .; v_call: TRBV7-9; j_call: TRBJ2-2; d_call: .; cdr3_aa: CASSSTVAKIGELFF; cdr3_nt: TGTGCCAGCAGCTCCACAGTGGCGAAGATCGGGGAGCTGTTTTTT
clone_size: few; v_call: TRBV6-5; j_call: TRBJ1-5; d_call: .; cdr3_aa: CASGVGGDQPQHF; cdr3_nt: TGTGCCAGCGGGGTCGGGGGGGATCAGCCCCAGCATTTT
clone_size: .; v_call: TRBV13; j_call: TRBJ2-5; d_call: .; cdr3_aa: CASSLDIRQETQYF; cdr3_nt: TGTGCCAGCAGCTTAGATATACGCCAGGAGACCCAGTACTTC
clone_size: .; v_call: TRBV29-1; j_call: TRBJ2-5; d_call: .; cdr3_aa: CSVFFRAGQETQYF; cdr3_nt: TGCAGCGTTTTTTTCAGGGCTGGGCAAGAGACCCAGTACTTC
clone_size: .; v_call: TRBV30; j_call: TRBJ2-7; d_call: .; cdr3_aa: CAWTGSSYEQYF; cdr3_nt: TGTGCCTGGACAGGGTCATCCTACGAGCAGTACTTC
clone_size: .; v_call: TRBV7-8; j_call: TRBJ2-1; d_call: .; cdr3_aa: CASSLGTRHLHNEQFF; cdr3_nt: TGTGCCAGCAGCTTAGGGACAAGGCACCTACACAATGAGCAGTTCTTC
clone_size: .; v_call: TRBV18; j_call: TRBJ2-7; d_call: .; cdr3_aa: CASSLPGRQFEQYF; cdr3_nt: TGTGCCAGCTCACTGCCAGGGAGGCAATTCGAGCAGTACTTC
clone_size: .; v_call: TRBV7-2; j_call: TRBJ1-1; d_call: .; cdr3_aa: CASSLVIPRGFFGTEAFF; cdr3_nt: TGTGCCAGCAGCTTAGTTATTCCCAGGGGATTTTTTGGCACTGAAGCTTTCTTT
clone_size: .; v_call: TRBV7-9; j_call: TRBJ1-1; d_call: .; cdr3_aa: CASSPERNTEAFF; cdr3_nt: TGTGCCAGCAGCCCGGAGAGGAACACTGAAGCTTTCTTT